This T cell receptor (beta chain) is from a study of neurological immune-mediated disorders. Broader study findings: Patients with HTLV-1-associated myelopathy showed the most TCR clonal expansion. Those with multiple sclerosis showed the least, falling below healthy controls.

This CDR3 is built from 15 residues. V dropped 1 base and J dropped 6; count of bases not matched to a gene: 7. Germline CDR1 reads SGHRS; CDR2 reads YFSETQ. This clonotype was seen repeatedly, ten times or more. No antigen is known for it. Synthesis of cDNA was carried out by template-switch 5'RACE. The reaction used 10-nucleotide random UMIs. TCRdb re-derived calls from the 5' RACE reads in MiXCR, one entry per CDR3 protein. The sample records around 50,000 distinct CDR3 sequences, around a sixth being singletons. As healthy controls, volunteers from a blood bank in Maryland, USA, were used. From 2 million PBMCs stored at -80 C, the unsorted libraries were generated.

Material: PBMCs. The chain carries TRBV5-1 and TRBJ1-5, with 7 bases identical to TRBD1. The sequence was obtained from a man aged 60-69 years in good health. The CDR3 bases are TGCGCCAGCAGCTTGACAGGGGATCTTGGTCAGCCCCAGCATTTT. Amino acids: CASSLTGDLGQPQHF.